This T cell receptor (beta chain) was found in a study of blood T cell repertoires in COVID-19. This CDR3 comprises 11 residues. V lost 2 bases to trimming and J lost 9 bases, with 8 bases between them. TCRdb keeps only in-frame clones here, not all; method: immunoSEQ multiplex PCR. The sample holds about 99,000 clones, about four fifths seen once. The TCR comes from a man of 80 years or more with COVID-19, enrolled during active disease. Sequenced input: peripheral blood. The chain links TRBV12-3 or TRBV12-4 to TRBJ2-7; maybe TRBD1 (5 bases). CDR3 region: CASSLRGWQYF. As DNA, the CDR3 is TGTGCCAGCAGTTTAAGGGGCTGGCAGTACTTC.